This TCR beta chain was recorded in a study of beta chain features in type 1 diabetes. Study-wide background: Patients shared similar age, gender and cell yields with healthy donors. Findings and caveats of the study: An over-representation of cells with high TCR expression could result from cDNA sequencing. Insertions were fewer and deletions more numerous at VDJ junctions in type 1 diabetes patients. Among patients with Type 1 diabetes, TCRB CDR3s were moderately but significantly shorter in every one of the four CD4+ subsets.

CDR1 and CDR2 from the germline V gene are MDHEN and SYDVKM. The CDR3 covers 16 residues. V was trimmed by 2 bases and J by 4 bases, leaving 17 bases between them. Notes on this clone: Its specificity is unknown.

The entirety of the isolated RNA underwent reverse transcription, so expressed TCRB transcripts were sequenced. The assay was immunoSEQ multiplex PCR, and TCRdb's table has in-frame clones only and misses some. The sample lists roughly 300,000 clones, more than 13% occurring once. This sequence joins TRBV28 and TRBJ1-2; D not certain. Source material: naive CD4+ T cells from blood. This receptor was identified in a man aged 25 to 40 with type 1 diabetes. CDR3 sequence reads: CASSLNPGIGSYGYTF. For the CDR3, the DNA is TGTGCCAGCAGTTTAAACCCCGGGATAGGGTCCTATGGCTACACCTTC.